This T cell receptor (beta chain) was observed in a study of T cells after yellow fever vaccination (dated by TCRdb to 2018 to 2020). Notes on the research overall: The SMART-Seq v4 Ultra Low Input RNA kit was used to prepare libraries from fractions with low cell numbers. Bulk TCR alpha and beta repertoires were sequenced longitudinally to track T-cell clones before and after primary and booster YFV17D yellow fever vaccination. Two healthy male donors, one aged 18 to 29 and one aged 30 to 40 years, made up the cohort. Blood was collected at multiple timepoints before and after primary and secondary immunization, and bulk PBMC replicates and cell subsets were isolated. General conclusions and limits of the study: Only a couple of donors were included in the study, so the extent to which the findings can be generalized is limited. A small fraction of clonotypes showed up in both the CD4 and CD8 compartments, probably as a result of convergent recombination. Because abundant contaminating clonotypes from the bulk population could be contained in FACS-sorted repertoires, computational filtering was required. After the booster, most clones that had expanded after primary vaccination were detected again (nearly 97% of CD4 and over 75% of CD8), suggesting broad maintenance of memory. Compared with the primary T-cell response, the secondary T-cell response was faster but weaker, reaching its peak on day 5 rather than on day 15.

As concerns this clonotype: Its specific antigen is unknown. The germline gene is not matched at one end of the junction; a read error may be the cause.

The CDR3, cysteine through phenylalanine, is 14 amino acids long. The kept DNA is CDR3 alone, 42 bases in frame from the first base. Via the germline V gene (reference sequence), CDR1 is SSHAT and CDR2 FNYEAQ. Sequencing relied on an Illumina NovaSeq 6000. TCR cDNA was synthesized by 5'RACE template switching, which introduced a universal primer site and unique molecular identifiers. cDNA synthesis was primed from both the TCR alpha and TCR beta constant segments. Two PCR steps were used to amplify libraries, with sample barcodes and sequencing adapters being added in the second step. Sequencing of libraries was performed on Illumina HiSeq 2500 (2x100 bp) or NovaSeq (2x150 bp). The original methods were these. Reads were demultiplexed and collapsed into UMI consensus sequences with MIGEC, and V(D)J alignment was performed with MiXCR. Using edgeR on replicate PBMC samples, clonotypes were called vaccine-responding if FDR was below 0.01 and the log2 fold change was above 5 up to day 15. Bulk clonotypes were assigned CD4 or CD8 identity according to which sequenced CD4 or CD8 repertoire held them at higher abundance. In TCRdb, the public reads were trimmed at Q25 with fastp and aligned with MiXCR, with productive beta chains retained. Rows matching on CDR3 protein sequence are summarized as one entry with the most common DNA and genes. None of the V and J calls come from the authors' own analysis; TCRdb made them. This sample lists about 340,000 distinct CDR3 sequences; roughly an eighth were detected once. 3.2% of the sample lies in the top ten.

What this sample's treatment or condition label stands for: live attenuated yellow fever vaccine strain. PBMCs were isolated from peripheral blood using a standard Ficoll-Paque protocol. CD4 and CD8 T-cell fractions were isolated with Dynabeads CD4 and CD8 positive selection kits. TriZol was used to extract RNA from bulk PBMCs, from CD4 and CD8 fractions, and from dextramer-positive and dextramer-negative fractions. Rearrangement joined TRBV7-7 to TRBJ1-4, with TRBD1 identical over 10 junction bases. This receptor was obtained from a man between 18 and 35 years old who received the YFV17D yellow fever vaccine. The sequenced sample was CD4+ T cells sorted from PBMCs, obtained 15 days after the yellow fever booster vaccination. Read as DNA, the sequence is TGTGCTAGCAGCCCGGGACAGGGGTTCGAAAAACTGTTTTTT. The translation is CASSPGQGFEKLFF.